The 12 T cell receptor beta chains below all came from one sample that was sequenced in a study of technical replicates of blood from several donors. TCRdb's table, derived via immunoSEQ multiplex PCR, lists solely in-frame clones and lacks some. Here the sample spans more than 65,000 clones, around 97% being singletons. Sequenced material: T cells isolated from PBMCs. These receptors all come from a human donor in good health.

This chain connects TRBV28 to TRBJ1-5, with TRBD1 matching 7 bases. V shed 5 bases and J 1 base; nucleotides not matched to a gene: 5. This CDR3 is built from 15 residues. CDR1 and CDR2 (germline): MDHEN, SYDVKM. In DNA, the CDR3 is TGTGCCAGCAGTCCAGGGGGAACAAGCAATCAGCCCCAGCATTTT. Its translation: CASSPGGTSNQPQHF.

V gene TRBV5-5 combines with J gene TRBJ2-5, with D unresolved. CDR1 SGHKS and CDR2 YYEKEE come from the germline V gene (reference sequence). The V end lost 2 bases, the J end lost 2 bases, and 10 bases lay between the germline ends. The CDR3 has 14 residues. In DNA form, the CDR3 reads TGTGCCAGCAGCTTCGTTTCGCGGCAAGAGACCCAGTACTTC. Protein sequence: CASSFVSRQETQYF.

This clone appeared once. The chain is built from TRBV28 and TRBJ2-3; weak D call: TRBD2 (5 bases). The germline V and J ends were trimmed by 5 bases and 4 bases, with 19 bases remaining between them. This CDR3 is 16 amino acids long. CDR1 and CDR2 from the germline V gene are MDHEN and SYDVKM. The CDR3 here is CASSLGLIRGADTQYF. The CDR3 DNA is TGTGCCAGCAGTCTAGGACTTATCCGAGGCGCAGATACGCAGTATTTT.

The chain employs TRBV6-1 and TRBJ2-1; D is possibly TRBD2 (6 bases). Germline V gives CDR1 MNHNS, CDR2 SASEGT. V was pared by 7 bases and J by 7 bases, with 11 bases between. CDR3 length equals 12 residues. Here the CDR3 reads CASTQAGNEQFF. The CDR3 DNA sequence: TGTGCCAGCACCCAGGCGGGGAATGAGCAGTTCTTC.

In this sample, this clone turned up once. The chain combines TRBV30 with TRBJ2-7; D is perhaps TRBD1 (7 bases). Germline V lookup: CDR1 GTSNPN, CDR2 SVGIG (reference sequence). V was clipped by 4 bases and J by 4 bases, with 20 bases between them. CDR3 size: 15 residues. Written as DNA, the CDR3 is TGTGCCTGGACCTCCTCGACAGGGACTCATTACGAGCAGTACTTC. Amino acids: CAWTSSTGTHYEQYF.

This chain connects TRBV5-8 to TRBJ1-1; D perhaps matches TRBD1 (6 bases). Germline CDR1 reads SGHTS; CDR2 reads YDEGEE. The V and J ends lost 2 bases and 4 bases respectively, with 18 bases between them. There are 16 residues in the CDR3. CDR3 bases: TGTGCCAGCAGCTTAGGGGCAGGGGATTGGGTCACTGAAGCTTTCTTT. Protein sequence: CASSLGAGDWVTEAFF.

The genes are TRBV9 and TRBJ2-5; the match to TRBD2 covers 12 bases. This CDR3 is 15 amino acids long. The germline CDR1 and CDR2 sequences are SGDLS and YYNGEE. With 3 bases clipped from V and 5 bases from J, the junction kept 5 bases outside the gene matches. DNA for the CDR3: TGTGCCAGCAGCGGACTAGCGGGAGTAGGGGAGACCCAGTACTTC. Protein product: CASSGLAGVGETQYF.

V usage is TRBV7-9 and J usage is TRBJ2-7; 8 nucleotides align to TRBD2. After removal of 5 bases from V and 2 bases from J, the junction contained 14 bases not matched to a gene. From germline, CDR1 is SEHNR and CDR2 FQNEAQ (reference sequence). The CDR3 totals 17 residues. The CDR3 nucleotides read TGTGCCAGCAGCCCAACCTCGGGGGGGCCGGTCACCTACGAGCAGTACTTC. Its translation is CASSPTSGGPVTYEQYF.

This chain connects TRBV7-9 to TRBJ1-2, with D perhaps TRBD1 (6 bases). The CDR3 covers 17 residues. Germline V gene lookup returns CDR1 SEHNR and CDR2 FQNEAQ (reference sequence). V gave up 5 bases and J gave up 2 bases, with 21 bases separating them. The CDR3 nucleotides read TGTGCCAGCAGCGAGGTAACCCGGACAGTCGGAAACTATGGCTACACCTTC. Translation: CASSEVTRTVGNYGYTF. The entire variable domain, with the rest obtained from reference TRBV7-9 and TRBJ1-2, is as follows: DTGVSQNPRHKITKRGQNVTFRCDPISEHNRLYWYRQTLGQGPEFLTYFQNEAQLEKSRLLSDRFSAERPKGSFSTLEIQRTEQGDSAMYLCASSEVTRTVGNYGYTFGSGTRLTVV.

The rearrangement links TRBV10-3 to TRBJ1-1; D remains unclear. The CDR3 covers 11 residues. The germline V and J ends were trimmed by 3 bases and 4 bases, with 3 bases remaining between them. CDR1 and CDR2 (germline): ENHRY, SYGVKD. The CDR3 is CAISDSTEAFF. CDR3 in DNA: TGTGCCATCAGTGATAGCACTGAAGCTTTCTTT.

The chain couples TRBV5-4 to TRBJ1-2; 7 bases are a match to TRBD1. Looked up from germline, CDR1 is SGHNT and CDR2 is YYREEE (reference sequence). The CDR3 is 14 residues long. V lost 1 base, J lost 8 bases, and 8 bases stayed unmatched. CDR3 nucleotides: TGTGCCAGCAGCTTGCGAGGGGGCGGGGACGGCTACACCTTC. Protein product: CASSLRGGGDGYTF.

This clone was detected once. The DNA for the CDR3 is TGTGCCACCAGCAGAGATCGGGGCTACGAGCAGTACTTC. Translated: CATSRDRGYEQYF. This chain uses TRBV15 with TRBJ2-7, with D possibly TRBD2 on 5 matching bases. V was cut by 0 bases and J by 3 bases, with 6 bases left in between. The germline CDR1 and CDR2 sequences are LNHNV and YYDKDF (reference sequence). The length of the CDR3 is 13 residues.